These T cell receptor beta chains were read from a single sample in a study of technical replicates of blood from several donors. Sequencing used immunoSEQ multiplex PCR; TCRdb keeps in-frame clones, though not all of them. This sample has about 81,000 clones, with roughly 96% found just once. Sequencing input: T cells isolated from PBMCs. The receptors come from a human donor in good health. Each CDR3 is given with its conserved first and last residue. Each record gives: J gene, D gene, clone size, V gene, CDR3 DNA, CDR3 protein. A D gene is named only where the DNA matches it firmly. The size entry is marked missing in some rows and otherwise reads once, few, many or a size class.

j_gene: TRBJ2-7; d_gene: TRBD1; abundance: .; v_gene: TRBV27; CDR3nt: TGTGCCAGCAGTCTTCAGGGGGCAGGGGACTACGAGCAGTACTTC; CDR3aa: CASSLQGAGDYEQYF
j_gene: TRBJ1-2; d_gene: .; abundance: .; v_gene: TRBV19; CDR3nt: TGTGCCAGTAGCCCAACAAGAATCTATGGCTACACCTTC; CDR3aa: CASSPTRIYGYTF
j_gene: TRBJ1-5; d_gene: .; abundance: once; v_gene: TRBV2; CDR3nt: TGTGCCAGCAGTGAAGAGAGGCGCAAAACTATAGCCTATCAGCCCCAGCATTTT; CDR3aa: CASSEERRKTIAYQPQHF
j_gene: TRBJ2-5; d_gene: TRBD2; abundance: .; v_gene: TRBV7-3; CDR3nt: TGTGCCAGCTCCCCCGGACTAGCGAAGCAAGAGACCCAGTACTTC; CDR3aa: CASSPGLAKQETQYF
j_gene: TRBJ2-5; d_gene: TRBD1; abundance: .; v_gene: TRBV28; CDR3nt: TGTGCCAGCAGAAGGACAGGGGGTGAGACCCAGTACTTC; CDR3aa: CASRRTGGETQYF
j_gene: TRBJ2-7; d_gene: .; abundance: .; v_gene: TRBV7-9; CDR3nt: TGTGCCAGCAGCTTGGCTGGTGACACCTACGAGCAGTACTTC; CDR3aa: CASSLAGDTYEQYF
j_gene: TRBJ1-3; d_gene: .; abundance: .; v_gene: TRBV5-6; CDR3nt: TGTGCCAGCAGCTTCGGCTCTGGAAACACCATATATTTT; CDR3aa: CASSFGSGNTIYF
j_gene: TRBJ2-3; d_gene: TRBD2; abundance: .; v_gene: TRBV18; CDR3nt: TGTGCCAGCTCACCTGGGACTAGCGGGACTCCTAGCACAGATACGCAGTATTTT; CDR3aa: CASSPGTSGTPSTDTQYF
j_gene: TRBJ1-1; d_gene: TRBD1; abundance: .; v_gene: TRBV29-1; CDR3nt: TGCAGCGGAGACAGGGGGAGGTACACTGAAGCTTTCTTT; CDR3aa: CSGDRGRYTEAFF
j_gene: TRBJ1-4; d_gene: .; abundance: .; v_gene: TRBV5-4; CDR3nt: TGTGCCAGCAGCTTGAGTACGGCAACTAATGAAAAACTGTTTTTT; CDR3aa: CASSLSTATNEKLFF
j_gene: TRBJ1-1; d_gene: .; abundance: .; v_gene: TRBV4-2; CDR3nt: TGTGCCAGCAGCCACTCGAGGAACACTGAAGCTTTCTTT; CDR3aa: CASSHSRNTEAFF
j_gene: TRBJ2-1; d_gene: .; abundance: .; v_gene: TRBV20-1; CDR3nt: TGCAGTGCCACGAAGAGCAATGAGCAGTTCTTC; CDR3aa: CSATKSNEQFF
j_gene: TRBJ1-4; d_gene: .; abundance: .; v_gene: TRBV2; CDR3nt: TGTGCCAGCACTGGAAACAGGGTCGAAAAACTGTTTTTT; CDR3aa: CASTGNRVEKLFF
j_gene: TRBJ2-1; d_gene: .; abundance: .; v_gene: TRBV28; CDR3nt: TGTGCCAGCAGCCCTCCAAGTAGCGGTGGCTCCTACAATGAGCAGTTCTTC; CDR3aa: CASSPPSSGGSYNEQFF
j_gene: TRBJ1-2; d_gene: .; abundance: .; v_gene: TRBV4-1; CDR3nt: TGCGCCAGCAGCATACGACACAACCGAAAGACCTATGGCTACACCTTC; CDR3aa: CASSIRHNRKTYGYTF
j_gene: TRBJ2-7; d_gene: TRBD1; abundance: .; v_gene: TRBV5-1; CDR3nt: TGCGCCAGCAGCTTAGGACAGGTGACCTACGAGCAGTACTTC; CDR3aa: CASSLGQVTYEQYF
j_gene: TRBJ2-1; d_gene: .; abundance: .; v_gene: TRBV5-1; CDR3nt: TGCGCCAGCAGTAAAACCGCGCCCGGCAGGGGATACAATGAGCAGTTCTTC; CDR3aa: CASSKTAPGRGYNEQFF
j_gene: TRBJ2-7; d_gene: .; abundance: once; v_gene: TRBV6-5; CDR3nt: TGTGCCAGCAGGACCCCACAGTTACGAGAGCAGTACTTC; CDR3aa: CASRTPQLREQYF
j_gene: TRBJ1-6; d_gene: .; abundance: once; v_gene: TRBV28; CDR3nt: TGTGCCAGCAGTCCCCTCGGGGTCGGGGATTCACCCCTCCACTTT; CDR3aa: CASSPLGVGDSPLHF
j_gene: TRBJ2-3; d_gene: TRBD2; abundance: .; v_gene: TRBV7-2; CDR3nt: TGTGCCAGCAGCTTACCTAGCGGGGGAGGTACGCAGTATTTT; CDR3aa: CASSLPSGGGTQYF
j_gene: TRBJ2-1; d_gene: TRBD2; abundance: .; v_gene: TRBV6-5; CDR3nt: TGTGCCAGCATCCAGCGGGAATCAAATGAGCAGTTCTTC; CDR3aa: CASIQRESNEQFF
j_gene: TRBJ2-7; d_gene: .; abundance: .; v_gene: TRBV2; CDR3nt: TGTGCCAGCAGTGAATTGACAGGGAGGATCGGCGAGCAGTACTTC; CDR3aa: CASSELTGRIGEQYF
j_gene: TRBJ1-1; d_gene: .; abundance: .; v_gene: TRBV7-5; CDR3nt: TGTGTCAGAAGCCCCAAAGCGGGGAGTGGGCCTCCGGCGTCTGAAGCTTTCTTT; CDR3aa: CVRSPKAGSGPPASEAFF
j_gene: TRBJ1-2; d_gene: TRBD1; abundance: .; v_gene: TRBV15; CDR3nt: TGTGCCACCAGGACGGGACAGGGGGTTTATGGCTACACCTTC; CDR3aa: CATRTGQGVYGYTF
j_gene: TRBJ2-3; d_gene: TRBD2; abundance: .; v_gene: TRBV7-3; CDR3nt: TGTGCCAGCAGCTTAATGGCGGGGGGGCCTCCCGGCGACACAGATACGCAGTATTTT; CDR3aa: CASSLMAGGPPGDTDTQYF
j_gene: TRBJ2-5; d_gene: .; abundance: .; v_gene: TRBV4-1; CDR3nt: TGCGCCAGCAGCCAAGACCGGGAGACCCAGTACTTC; CDR3aa: CASSQDRETQYF
j_gene: TRBJ1-4; d_gene: .; abundance: .; v_gene: TRBV9; CDR3nt: TGTGCCAGCAGCGTAGCCGGGAATCCTGGTGGTGAAAAACTGTTTTTT; CDR3aa: CASSVAGNPGGEKLFF
j_gene: TRBJ2-7; d_gene: .; abundance: .; v_gene: TRBV7-9; CDR3nt: TGTGCCAGCAGCTTGAATGAGTTAAACGAGCAGTACTTC; CDR3aa: CASSLNELNEQYF
j_gene: TRBJ2-1; d_gene: .; abundance: .; v_gene: TRBV5-6; CDR3nt: TGTGCCAGCCTCGACAGGTTAAGGGCCTCTCAGGAGCAGTTCTTC; CDR3aa: CASLDRLRASQEQFF
j_gene: TRBJ2-7; d_gene: .; abundance: .; v_gene: TRBV19; CDR3nt: TGTGCCAGTAGTATTGAGGACGAGCAGTACTTC; CDR3aa: CASSIEDEQYF
j_gene: TRBJ2-3; d_gene: .; abundance: .; v_gene: TRBV5-8; CDR3nt: TGTGCCAGCAGCAGGCAGATCGGGAGTAGGGGCACAGATACGCAGTATTTT; CDR3aa: CASSRQIGSRGTDTQYF
j_gene: TRBJ2-7; d_gene: .; abundance: .; v_gene: TRBV2; CDR3nt: TGTGCCAGCAGTCAGACCTACGAGCAGTACTTC; CDR3aa: CASSQTYEQYF
j_gene: TRBJ2-7; d_gene: TRBD2; abundance: .; v_gene: TRBV7-6; CDR3nt: TGTGCCAGCAGCCAACTAGCGGGGGGCGACGAGCAGTACTTC; CDR3aa: CASSQLAGGDEQYF
j_gene: TRBJ2-5; d_gene: TRBD2; abundance: once; v_gene: TRBV7-9; CDR3nt: TGTGCCAGCACCCTAGCGGGAGGCCAAGAGACCCAGTACTTC; CDR3aa: CASTLAGGQETQYF
j_gene: TRBJ2-7; d_gene: TRBD1; abundance: .; v_gene: TRBV27; CDR3nt: TGTGCCAGCAGGGGGACAGGGGGGAATTACGAGCAGTACTTC; CDR3aa: CASRGTGGNYEQYF
j_gene: TRBJ2-7; d_gene: TRBD2; abundance: .; v_gene: TRBV5-8; CDR3nt: TGTGCCAGCAGCTTGAGCGGGGTAACCTACGAGCAGTACTTC; CDR3aa: CASSLSGVTYEQYF
j_gene: TRBJ2-7; d_gene: .; abundance: .; v_gene: TRBV9; CDR3nt: TGTGCCAGCAGCACTAGGACGGCGGACTACGAGCAGTACTTC; CDR3aa: CASSTRTADYEQYF
j_gene: TRBJ2-4; d_gene: TRBD2; abundance: .; v_gene: TRBV6-5; CDR3nt: TGTGCCAGCAGCCGGGGGGAAGCCAAAAACATTCAGTACTTC; CDR3aa: CASSRGEAKNIQYF
j_gene: TRBJ2-2; d_gene: .; abundance: .; v_gene: TRBV27; CDR3nt: TGTGCCAGCAGAGGGGCGCGCGTTGCCGGGGAGCTGTTTTTT; CDR3aa: CASRGARVAGELFF
j_gene: TRBJ1-1; d_gene: TRBD1; abundance: .; v_gene: TRBV18; CDR3nt: TGTGCCAGCTCCCTACAGGGGCTTGAAGCTTTCTTT; CDR3aa: CASSLQGLEAFF
j_gene: TRBJ1-1; d_gene: .; abundance: .; v_gene: TRBV5-4; CDR3nt: TGTGCCAGCAGCTTGGGAGGGACACTGAACACTGAAGCTTTCTTT; CDR3aa: CASSLGGTLNTEAFF
j_gene: TRBJ2-5; d_gene: .; abundance: .; v_gene: TRBV4-2; CDR3nt: TGTGCCAGCAGCCAAGATGGTGGTGGGCTTCAAGAGACCCAGTACTTC; CDR3aa: CASSQDGGGLQETQYF
j_gene: TRBJ2-2; d_gene: .; abundance: .; v_gene: TRBV6-5; CDR3nt: TGTGCCAGCAGTTACTCGGGGCCCGGGGGGCTGTTTTTT; CDR3aa: CASSYSGPGGLFF
j_gene: TRBJ2-1; d_gene: TRBD2; abundance: .; v_gene: TRBV2; CDR3nt: TGTGCCAGCAGGCCACCCCGGGACTATAGGTACAATGAGCAGTTCTTC; CDR3aa: CASRPPRDYRYNEQFF
j_gene: TRBJ2-1; d_gene: .; abundance: .; v_gene: TRBV4-1; CDR3nt: TGCGCCAGCAGCCGTCTACCGGAGGGCGCTAGTCGAGATGAGCAGTTCTTC; CDR3aa: CASSRLPEGASRDEQFF
j_gene: TRBJ2-7; d_gene: .; abundance: .; v_gene: TRBV28; CDR3nt: TGTGCCAGCACCGATGGACAAGGAGCCTACGAGCAGTACTTC; CDR3aa: CASTDGQGAYEQYF
j_gene: TRBJ2-1; d_gene: .; abundance: .; v_gene: TRBV29-1; CDR3nt: TGCAGCGCTAAGAGTAGGCTCGGAGGGGTTGATGAGCAGTTCTTC; CDR3aa: CSAKSRLGGVDEQFF
j_gene: TRBJ2-7; d_gene: .; abundance: .; v_gene: TRBV10-1; CDR3nt: TGCGCCAGCAGCGCCGGGACACCCTCCGAGCAGTACTTC; CDR3aa: CASSAGTPSEQYF
j_gene: TRBJ2-5; d_gene: .; abundance: .; v_gene: TRBV7-3; CDR3nt: TGTGCCAGCAGCGGAACAAGCGGAAAAGAGACCCAGTACTTC; CDR3aa: CASSGTSGKETQYF
j_gene: TRBJ1-6; d_gene: .; abundance: .; v_gene: TRBV5-1; CDR3nt: TGCGCCAGCGCCACGGGTCTCAATTCACCCCTCCACTTT; CDR3aa: CASATGLNSPLHF
j_gene: TRBJ1-5; d_gene: .; abundance: .; v_gene: TRBV28; CDR3nt: TGTGCCAGCAGTTTTCGGAGAGGGAGTCAGCCCCAGCATTTT; CDR3aa: CASSFRRGSQPQHF